Following are 5 T cell receptor beta chains from one sample sequenced in a study of blood T cell repertoires in COVID-19. Repertoires were generated with immunoSEQ multiplex PCR, while TCRdb's copy carries only in-frame clones and drops some. The sample yields roughly 340,000 clones, roughly nine tenths seen once. Sample: PBMCs or T cells enriched from blood (not recorded which). All receptors derive from a man aged 18 to 30 who had recovered from COVID-19.

J is TRBJ1-1 and V is TRBV12-5, with TRBD1 matching 8 bases. Germline assignment: CDR1 LGHNT and CDR2 FRNRAP. The CDR3 runs to 14 residues. The V gene end was trimmed by 8 bases and the J gene end by 4 bases; junction bases not matched to a gene: 9. The CDR3 reads CASRQGQGSTEAFF. The CDR3 DNA reads as TGTGCTAGTCGTCAAGGACAGGGCTCCACTGAAGCTTTCTTT.

CDR3 nucleotides: TGTGCCAGCAGTGTCGAGGGGGCAGTCAATGAGCAGTTCTTC. This codes for CASSVEGAVNEQFF. The chain combines TRBV2 with TRBJ2-1; 7 nucleotides line up with TRBD1. Germline loops: CDR1 SNHLY, CDR2 FYNNEI. CDR3 length: 14 residues. Germline trimming cut 4 bases from V and 6 bases from J; bases unmatched to any gene: 6.

This chain uses TRBV18 with TRBJ1-3; D is undetermined. The CDR3 extends over 14 amino acids. CDR1 and CDR2 (germline): KGHSH, LQKENI. V lost 5 bases and J 0 bases, leaving 8 bases between the germline ends. The CDR3, as DNA: TGTGCCAGCTCAAAAGCTTCCTCTGGAAACACCATATATTTT. It codes for CASSKASSGNTIYF.

The chain combines TRBV6-5 with TRBJ1-4; a weak D match, TRBD1 (6 bases). There are 15 residues in the CDR3. V was trimmed by 2 bases and J by 4 bases, leaving 11 bases between them. From germline, CDR1 is MNHEY and CDR2 SVGAGI. As DNA, the CDR3 is TGTGCCAGCAGTTACGGACAGATGGGTAATGAAAAACTGTTTTTT. It specifies CASSYGQMGNEKLFF.

The chain recombines TRBV30 with TRBJ1-2; D is possibly TRBD1 (6 bases). Germline CDR1 reads GTSNPN; CDR2 reads SVGIG (reference sequence). The CDR3 loop spans 13 amino acids. Trimming removed 8 bases from V and 5 bases from J, with 18 bases in between. The CDR3 nucleotides read TGTGCCACCCCGGGGACACTCCCTTATGGCTACACCTTC. The encoded protein is CATPGTLPYGYTF.